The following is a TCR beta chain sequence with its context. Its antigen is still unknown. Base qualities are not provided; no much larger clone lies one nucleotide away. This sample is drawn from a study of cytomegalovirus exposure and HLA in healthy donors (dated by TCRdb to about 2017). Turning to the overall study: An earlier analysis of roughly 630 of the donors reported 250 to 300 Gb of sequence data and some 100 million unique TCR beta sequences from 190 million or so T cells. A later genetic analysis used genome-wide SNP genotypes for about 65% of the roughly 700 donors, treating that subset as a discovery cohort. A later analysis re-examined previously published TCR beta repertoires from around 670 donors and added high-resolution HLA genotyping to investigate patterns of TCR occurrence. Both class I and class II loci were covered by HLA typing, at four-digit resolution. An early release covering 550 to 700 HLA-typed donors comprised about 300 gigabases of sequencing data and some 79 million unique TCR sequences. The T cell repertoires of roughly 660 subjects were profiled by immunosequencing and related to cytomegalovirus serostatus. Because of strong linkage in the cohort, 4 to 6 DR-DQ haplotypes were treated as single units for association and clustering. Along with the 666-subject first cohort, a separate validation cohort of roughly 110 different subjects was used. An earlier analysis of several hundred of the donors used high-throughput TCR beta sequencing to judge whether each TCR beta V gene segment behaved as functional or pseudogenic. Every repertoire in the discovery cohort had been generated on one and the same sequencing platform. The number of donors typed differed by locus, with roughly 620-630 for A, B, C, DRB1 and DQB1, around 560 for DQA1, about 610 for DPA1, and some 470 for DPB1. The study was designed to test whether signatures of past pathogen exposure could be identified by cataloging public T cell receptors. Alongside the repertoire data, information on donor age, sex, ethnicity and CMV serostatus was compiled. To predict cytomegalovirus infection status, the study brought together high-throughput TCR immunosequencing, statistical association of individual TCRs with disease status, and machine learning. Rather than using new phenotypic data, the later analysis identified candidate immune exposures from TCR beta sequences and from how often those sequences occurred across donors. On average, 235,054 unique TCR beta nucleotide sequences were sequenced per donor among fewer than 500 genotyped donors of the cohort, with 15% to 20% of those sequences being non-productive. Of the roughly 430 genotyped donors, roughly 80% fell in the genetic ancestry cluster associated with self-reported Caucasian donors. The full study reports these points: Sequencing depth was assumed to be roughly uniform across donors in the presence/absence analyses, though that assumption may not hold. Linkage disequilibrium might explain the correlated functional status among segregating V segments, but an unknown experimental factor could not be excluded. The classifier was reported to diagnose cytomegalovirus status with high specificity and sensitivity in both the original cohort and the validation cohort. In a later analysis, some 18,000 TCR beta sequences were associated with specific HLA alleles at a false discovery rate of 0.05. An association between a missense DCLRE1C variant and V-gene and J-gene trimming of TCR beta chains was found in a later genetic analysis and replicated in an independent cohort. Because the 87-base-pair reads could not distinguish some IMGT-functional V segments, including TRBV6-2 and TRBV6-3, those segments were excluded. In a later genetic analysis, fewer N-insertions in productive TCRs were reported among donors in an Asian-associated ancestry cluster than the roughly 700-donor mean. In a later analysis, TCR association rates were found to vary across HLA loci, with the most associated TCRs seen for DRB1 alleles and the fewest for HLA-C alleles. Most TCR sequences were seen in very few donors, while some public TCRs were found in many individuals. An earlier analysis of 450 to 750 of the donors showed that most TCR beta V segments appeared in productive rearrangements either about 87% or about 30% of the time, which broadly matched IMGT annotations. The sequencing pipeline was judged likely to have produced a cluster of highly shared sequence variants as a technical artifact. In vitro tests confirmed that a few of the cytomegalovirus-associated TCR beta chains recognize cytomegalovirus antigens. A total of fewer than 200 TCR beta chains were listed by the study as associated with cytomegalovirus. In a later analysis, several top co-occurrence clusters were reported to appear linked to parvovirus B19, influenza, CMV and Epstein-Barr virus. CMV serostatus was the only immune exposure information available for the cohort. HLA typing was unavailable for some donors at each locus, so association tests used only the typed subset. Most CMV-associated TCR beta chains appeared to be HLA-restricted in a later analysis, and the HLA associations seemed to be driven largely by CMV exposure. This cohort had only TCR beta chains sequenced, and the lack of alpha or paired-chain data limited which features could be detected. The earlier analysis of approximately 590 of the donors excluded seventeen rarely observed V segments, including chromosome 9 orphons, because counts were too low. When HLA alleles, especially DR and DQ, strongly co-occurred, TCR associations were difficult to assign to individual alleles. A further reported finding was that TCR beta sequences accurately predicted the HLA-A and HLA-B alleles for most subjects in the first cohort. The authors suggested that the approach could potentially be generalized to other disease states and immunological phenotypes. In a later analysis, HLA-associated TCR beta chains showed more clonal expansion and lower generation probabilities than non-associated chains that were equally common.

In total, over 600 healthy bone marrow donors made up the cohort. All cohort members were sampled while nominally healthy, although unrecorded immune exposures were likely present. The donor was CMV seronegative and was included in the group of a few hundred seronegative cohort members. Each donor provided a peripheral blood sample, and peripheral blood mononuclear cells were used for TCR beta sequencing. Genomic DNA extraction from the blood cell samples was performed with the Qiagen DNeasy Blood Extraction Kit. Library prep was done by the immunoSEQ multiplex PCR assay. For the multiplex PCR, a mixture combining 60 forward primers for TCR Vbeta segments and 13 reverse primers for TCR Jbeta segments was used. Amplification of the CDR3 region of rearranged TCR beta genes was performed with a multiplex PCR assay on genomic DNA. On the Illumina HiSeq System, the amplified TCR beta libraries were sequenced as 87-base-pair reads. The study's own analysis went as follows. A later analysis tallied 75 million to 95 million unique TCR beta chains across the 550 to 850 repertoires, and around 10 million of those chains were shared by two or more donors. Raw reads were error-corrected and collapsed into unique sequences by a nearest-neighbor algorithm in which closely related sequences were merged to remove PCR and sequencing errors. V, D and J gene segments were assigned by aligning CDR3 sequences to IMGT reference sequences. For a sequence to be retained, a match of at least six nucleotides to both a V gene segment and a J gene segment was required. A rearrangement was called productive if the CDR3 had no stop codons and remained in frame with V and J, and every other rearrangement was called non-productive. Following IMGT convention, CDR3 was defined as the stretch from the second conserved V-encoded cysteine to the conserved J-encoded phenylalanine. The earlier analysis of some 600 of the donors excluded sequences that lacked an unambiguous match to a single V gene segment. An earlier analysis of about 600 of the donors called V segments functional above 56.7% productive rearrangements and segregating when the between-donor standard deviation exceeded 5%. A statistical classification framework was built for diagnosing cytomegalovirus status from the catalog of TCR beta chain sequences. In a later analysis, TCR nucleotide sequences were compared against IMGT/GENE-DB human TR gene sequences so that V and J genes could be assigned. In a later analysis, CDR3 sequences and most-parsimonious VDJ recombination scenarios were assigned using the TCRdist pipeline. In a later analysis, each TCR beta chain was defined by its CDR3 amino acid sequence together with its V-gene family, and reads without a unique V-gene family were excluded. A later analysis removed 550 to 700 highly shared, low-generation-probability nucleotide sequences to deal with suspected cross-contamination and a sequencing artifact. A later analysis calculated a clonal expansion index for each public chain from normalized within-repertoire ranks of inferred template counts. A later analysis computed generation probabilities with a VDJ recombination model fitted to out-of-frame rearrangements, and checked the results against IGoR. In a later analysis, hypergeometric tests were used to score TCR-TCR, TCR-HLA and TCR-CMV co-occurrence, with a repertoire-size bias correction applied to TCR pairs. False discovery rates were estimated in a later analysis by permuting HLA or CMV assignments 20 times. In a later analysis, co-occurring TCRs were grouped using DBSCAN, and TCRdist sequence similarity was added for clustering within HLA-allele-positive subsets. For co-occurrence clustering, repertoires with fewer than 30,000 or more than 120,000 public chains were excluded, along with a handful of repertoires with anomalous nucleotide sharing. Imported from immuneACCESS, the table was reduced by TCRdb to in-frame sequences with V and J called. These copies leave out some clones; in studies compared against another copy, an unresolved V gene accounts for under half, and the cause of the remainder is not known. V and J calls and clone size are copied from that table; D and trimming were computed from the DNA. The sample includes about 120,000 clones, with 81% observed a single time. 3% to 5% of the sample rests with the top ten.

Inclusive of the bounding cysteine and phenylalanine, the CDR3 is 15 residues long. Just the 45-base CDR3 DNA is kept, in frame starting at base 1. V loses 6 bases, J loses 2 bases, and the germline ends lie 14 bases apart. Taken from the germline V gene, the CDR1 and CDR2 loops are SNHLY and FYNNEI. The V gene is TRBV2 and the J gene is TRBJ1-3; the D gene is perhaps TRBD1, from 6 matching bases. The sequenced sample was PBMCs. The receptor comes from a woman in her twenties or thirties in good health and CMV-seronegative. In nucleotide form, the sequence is TGTGCCAGCAGGACTTCCACAGGGACTGGAAACACCATATATTTT. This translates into CASRTSTGTGNTIYF.